This T cell receptor (beta chain) was sequenced for a study of blood T cell repertoires in COVID-19. On the study more broadly: The study drew acute and convalescent COVID-19 samples from the United States, Italy and Spain. The cDNA or gDNA used as material had been derived from T cells, B-cell-depleted T cells, or PBMCs.

In the source study's methods: Amplification of reference gene primers provided the estimated nucleated cell counts. Repertoires were generated with immunoSEQ multiplex PCR, while TCRdb's copy carries only in-frame clones and drops some. The V and J calls and clone size were taken over from that table, and D and trimming were inferred from the DNA. The repertoire has about 22,000 clones, around 91% of them found once; the top ten carry roughly 2.6%. This CDR3 comprises 14 residues. In germline, CDR1 is KGHSH, CDR2 LQKENI. After removal of 3 bases from V and 9 bases from J, the junction contained 5 bases not matched to a gene.

The TCR originated in a man between 70 and 80 years old with acute or convalescent COVID-19. The material sequenced was peripheral blood. V usage is TRBV18 and J usage is TRBJ2-1, with 10 bases aligning to TRBD1. Here the CDR3 reads CASSPTGQGIEQFF. CDR3 sequence (DNA): TGTGCCAGCTCACCCACGGGACAGGGGATTGAGCAGTTCTTC. Full variable domain (rest looked up from reference TRBV18 and TRBJ2-1): NAGVMQNPRHLVRRRGQEARLRCSPMKGHSHVYWYRQLPEEGLKFMVYLQKENIIDESGMPKERFSAEFPKEGPSILRIQQVVRGDSAAYFCASSPTGQGIEQFFGPGTRLTVL.